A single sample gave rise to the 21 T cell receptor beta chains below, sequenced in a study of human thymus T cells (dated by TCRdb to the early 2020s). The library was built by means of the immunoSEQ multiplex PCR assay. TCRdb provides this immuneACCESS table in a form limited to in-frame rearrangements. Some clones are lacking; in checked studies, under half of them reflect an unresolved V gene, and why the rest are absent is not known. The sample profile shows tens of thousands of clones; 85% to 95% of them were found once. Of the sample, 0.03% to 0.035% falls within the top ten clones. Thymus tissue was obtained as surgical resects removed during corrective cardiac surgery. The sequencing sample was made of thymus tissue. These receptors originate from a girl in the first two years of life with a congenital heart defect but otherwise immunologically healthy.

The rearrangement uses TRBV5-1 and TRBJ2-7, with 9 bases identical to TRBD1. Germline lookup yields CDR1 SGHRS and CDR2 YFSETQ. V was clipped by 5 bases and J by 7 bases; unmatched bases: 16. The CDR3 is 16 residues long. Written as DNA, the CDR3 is TGCGCCAGCAGGCAATTGCCGGGACAGGGTCTAGGTGAGCAGTACTTC. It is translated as CASRQLPGQGLGEQYF. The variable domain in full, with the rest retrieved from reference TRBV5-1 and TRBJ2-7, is KAGVTQTPRYLIKTRGQQVTLSCSPISGHRSVSWYQQTPGQGLQFLFEYFSETQRNKGNFPGRFSGRQFSNSRSEMNVSTLELGDSALYLCASRQLPGQGLGEQYFGPGTRLTVT.

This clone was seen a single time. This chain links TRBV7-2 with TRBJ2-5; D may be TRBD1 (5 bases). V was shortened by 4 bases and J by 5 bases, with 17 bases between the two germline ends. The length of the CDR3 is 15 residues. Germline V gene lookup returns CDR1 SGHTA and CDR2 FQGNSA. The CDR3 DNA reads TGTGCCAGCAGCTCACAGGCCTTGCAGGCGGAGACCCAGTACTTC. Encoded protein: CASSSQALQAETQYF.

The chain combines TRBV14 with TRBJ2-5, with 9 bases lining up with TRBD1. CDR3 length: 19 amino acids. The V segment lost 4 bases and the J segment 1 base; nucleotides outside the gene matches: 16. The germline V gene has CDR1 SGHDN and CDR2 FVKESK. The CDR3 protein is CASSLDHRGPPVFQETQYF. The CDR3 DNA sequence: TGTGCCAGCAGCCTGGACCACAGGGGGCCTCCCGTTTTCCAAGAGACCCAGTACTTC.

DNA of the CDR3: TGTGCCAGCAGTTTTCTTTTGATGCGGGCACCCGCGTCACCTGGGGCCAACGTCCTGACTTTC. Translating it yields CASSFLLMRAPASPGANVLTF. V gene TRBV28 combines with J gene TRBJ2-6; weak D call: TRBD2 (5 bases). Germline-derived CDR1 and CDR2 are MDHEN and SYDVKM. With 3 bases removed from V and 2 bases from J, the gap between germline ends came to 26 bases. The CDR3 spans 21 residues.

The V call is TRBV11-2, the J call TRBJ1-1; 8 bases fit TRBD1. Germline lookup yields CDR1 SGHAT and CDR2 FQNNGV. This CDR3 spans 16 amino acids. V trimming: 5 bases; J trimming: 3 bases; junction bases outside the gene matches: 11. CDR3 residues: CASSTARGRADTEAFF. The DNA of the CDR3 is TGTGCCAGCAGCACCGCCAGGGGGCGCGCGGACACTGAAGCTTTCTTT.

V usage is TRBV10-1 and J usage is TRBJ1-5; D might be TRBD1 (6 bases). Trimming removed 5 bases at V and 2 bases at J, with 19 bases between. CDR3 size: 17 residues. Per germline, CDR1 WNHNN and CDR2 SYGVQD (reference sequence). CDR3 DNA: TGCGCCAGCAGTTTGTGGGGACACCCGACGGGCAATCAGCCCCAGCATTTT. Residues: CASSLWGHPTGNQPQHF.

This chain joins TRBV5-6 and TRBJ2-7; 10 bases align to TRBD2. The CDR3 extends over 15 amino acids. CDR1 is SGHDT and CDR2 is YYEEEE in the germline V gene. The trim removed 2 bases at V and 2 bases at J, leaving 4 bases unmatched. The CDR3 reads CASSFGSGGTYEQYF. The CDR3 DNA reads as TGTGCCAGCAGCTTCGGTAGCGGGGGGACCTACGAGCAGTACTTC.

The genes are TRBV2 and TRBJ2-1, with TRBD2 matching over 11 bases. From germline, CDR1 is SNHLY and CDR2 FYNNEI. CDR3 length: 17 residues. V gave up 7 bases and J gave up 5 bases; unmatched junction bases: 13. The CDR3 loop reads CASICIAGGPSHNEQFF. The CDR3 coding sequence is TGTGCCAGCATTTGTATAGCGGGAGGGCCGAGTCACAATGAGCAGTTCTTC. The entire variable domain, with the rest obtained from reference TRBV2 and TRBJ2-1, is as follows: EPEVTQTPSHQVTQMGQEVILRCVPISNHLYFYWYRQILGQKVEFLVSFYNNEISEKSEIFDDQFSVERPDGSNFTLKIRSTKLEDSAMYFCASICIAGGPSHNEQFFGPGTRLTVL.

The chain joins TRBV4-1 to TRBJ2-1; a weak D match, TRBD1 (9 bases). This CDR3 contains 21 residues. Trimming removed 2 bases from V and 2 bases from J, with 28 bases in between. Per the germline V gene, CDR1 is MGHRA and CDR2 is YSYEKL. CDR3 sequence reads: CASSQPLDRGVAGRPYNEQFF. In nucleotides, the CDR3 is TGCGCCAGCAGCCAACCCTTGGACAGGGGAGTAGCGGGACGTCCCTACAATGAGCAGTTCTTC.

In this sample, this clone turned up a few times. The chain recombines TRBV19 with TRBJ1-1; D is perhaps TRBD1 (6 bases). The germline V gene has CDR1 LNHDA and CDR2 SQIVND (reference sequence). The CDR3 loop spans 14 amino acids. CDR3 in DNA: TGTGCGTGTAGGGGGTTGACGAAGGTGGGTGAAGCTTTCTTT. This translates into CACRGLTKVGEAFF. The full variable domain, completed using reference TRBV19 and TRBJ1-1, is DGGITQSPKYLFRKEGQNVTLSCEQNLNHDAMYWYRQDPGQGLRLIYYSQIVNDFQKGDIAEGYSVSREKKESFPLTVTSAQKNPTAFYLCACRGLTKVGEAFFGQGTRLTVV.

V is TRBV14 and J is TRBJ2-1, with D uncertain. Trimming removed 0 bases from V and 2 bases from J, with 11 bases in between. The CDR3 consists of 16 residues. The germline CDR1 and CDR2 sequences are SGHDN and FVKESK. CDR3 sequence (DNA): TGTGCCAGCAGCCAAGATGTGGGCGCCGCCTACAATGAGCAGTTCTTC. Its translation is CASSQDVGAAYNEQFF.

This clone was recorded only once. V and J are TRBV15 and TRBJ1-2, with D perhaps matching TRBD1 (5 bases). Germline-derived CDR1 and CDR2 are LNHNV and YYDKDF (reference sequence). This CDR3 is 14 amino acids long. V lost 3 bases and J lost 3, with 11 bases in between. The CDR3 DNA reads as TGTGCCACCAGCAGGGTCAGGGAGGACTATGGCTACACCTTC. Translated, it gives CATSRVREDYGYTF. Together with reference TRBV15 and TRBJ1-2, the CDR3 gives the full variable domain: DAMVIQNPRYQVTQFGKPVTLSCSQTLNHNVMYWYQQKSSQAPKLLFHYYDKDFNNEADTPDNFQSRRPNTSFCFLDIRSPGLGDTAMYLCATSRVREDYGYTFGSGTRLTVV.

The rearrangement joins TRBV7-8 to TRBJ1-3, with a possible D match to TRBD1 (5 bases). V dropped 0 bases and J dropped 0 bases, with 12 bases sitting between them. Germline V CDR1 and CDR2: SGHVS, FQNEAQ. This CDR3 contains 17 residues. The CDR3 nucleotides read TGTGCCAGCAGCTTAGCGTGGGGGGTTCTCTCTGGAAACACCATATATTTT. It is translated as CASSLAWGVLSGNTIYF.

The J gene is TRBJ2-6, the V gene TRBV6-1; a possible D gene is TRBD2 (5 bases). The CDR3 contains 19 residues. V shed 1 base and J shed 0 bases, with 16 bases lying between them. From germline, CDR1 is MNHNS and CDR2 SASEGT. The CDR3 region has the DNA TGTGCCAGCAGTGAAGTTGAAGCGGACTTACCCTCTGGGGCCAACGTCCTGACTTTC. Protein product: CASSEVEADLPSGANVLTF.

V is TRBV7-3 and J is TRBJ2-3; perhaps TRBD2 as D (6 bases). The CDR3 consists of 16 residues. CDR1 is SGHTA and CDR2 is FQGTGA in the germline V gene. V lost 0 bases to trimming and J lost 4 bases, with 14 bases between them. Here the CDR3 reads CASSLTTGSRSDTQYF. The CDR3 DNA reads TGTGCCAGCAGCTTAACTACCGGGAGCCGGTCAGATACGCAGTATTTT.

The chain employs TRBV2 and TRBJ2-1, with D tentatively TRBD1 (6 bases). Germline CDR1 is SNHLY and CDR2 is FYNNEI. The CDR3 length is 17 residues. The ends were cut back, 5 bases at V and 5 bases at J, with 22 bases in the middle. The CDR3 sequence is CASSPIQGSAPDNEQFF. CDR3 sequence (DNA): TGTGCCAGCAGTCCAATACAGGGAAGCGCACCGGACAATGAGCAGTTCTTC.

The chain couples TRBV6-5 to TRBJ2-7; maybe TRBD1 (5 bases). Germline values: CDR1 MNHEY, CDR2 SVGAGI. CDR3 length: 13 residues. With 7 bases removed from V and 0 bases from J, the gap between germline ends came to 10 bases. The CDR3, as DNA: TGTGCCAGCACCCAGGGCTACTCCTACGAGCAGTACTTC. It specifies CASTQGYSYEQYF.

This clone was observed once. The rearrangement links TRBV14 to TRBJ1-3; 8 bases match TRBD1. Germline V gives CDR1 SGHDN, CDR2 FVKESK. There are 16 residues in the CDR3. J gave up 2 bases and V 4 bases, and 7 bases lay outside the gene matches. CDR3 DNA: TGTGCCAGCAGCCCAGGCAGACAGGGGACTGGAAACACCATATATTTT. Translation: CASSPGRQGTGNTIYF.

The CDR3 DNA reads as TGTGCCAGCAGCTTGCCGCACGCCTACGAGCAGTACTTC. Protein product: CASSLPHAYEQYF. The chain couples TRBV5-4 to TRBJ2-7; D uncertain. The germline V gene encodes CDR1 SGHNT and CDR2 YYREEE (reference sequence). This CDR3 spans 13 amino acids. Trimming removed 1 base at V and 2 bases at J, with 7 bases between.

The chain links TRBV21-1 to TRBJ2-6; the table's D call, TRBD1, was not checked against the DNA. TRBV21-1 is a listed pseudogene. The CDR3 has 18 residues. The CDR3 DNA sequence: TGTGCCAGCAGCAAAGGGGCAGGGGGCGTCTCTGGGGCCAACGTCCTGACTTTC. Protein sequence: CASSKGAGGVSGANVLTF.

Here the CDR3 DNA reads TGCGCCAGCAGCATCGGACTAGCGGGAGAGACTGTATGGGAGTACAATGAGCAGTTCTTC. Translating it yields CASSIGLAGETVWEYNEQFF. V gene TRBV5-1 combines with J gene TRBJ2-1, with 13 bases aligning to TRBD2. The length of the CDR3 is 20 residues. Germline lookup yields CDR1 SGHRS and CDR2 YFSETQ. V shed 4 bases, J shed 4 bases, and the junction held 17 bases outside the gene matches.